This T cell receptor (beta chain) stems from a study of T-cell memory formation after mild COVID-19 (dated by TCRdb to the early 2020s). Turning to the overall study: TCR sequence clusters from the two donors were largely donor specific. T-cell clones expanding and contracting after mild COVID-19 in a couple of donors were tracked by longitudinal TCRalpha and TCRbeta repertoire sequencing. Two young, previously healthy adult volunteers, one female and one male, were included in the cohort. The paper as a whole reports these results and caveats: The second-wave clones that peaked on day 37 were not confirmed to be SARS-CoV-2 specific. Contracting CD4+ clones turned up mainly in the CM and EM memory subsets, whereas EMRA was where CD8+ clones were enriched. Clones that contracted from day 15 to 85 showed balanced CD4/CD8 phenotypes, whereas a second wave of clones that expanded from day 15 to 37 leaned towards CD4+. Only a couple of mild cases were covered in the study, and larger cohorts including severe cases with pre-infection samples were considered necessary. Some responding clones were detected in pre-infection memory, suggesting pre-existing cross-reactive memory T cells joined the SARS-CoV-2 response.

Cut back by 6 bases and 5 bases, the V and J ends lie 22 bases apart. The CDR3 has 16 amino acids, counting the end cysteine and phenylalanine. Of the read, only the CDR3 DNA is kept; its 48 bases are in frame from base 1. According to the germline V gene, CDR1 reads MNHEY and CDR2 reads SVGEGT. Note on this clonotype: Its antigen target is currently unknown. The input lacks base qualities; no much larger clone sits a single base away.

Sequencing relied on an Illumina NovaSeq 6000. Using 5'RACE with constant-segment primers, TCRalpha and TCRbeta cDNA libraries were constructed, with sample barcodes and unique molecular identifiers added in the process. RNA was extracted from every sample with Trizol reagent. Amplification of the libraries took two PCR steps, and the second step added a second sample barcode plus Illumina TruSeq adapters. Libraries were sequenced on an Illumina NovaSeq with 2 x 150 bp paired-end reads. Per the original workflow: With migec v1.2.7, reads were demultiplexed and then collapsed into UMI-guided consensus sequences. With mixcr v2.1.11, UMI consensuses were aligned to TRA and TRB V and J templates and assembled into clonotypes. Expanded or contracted clonotypes were those called significant by both edgeR and NoisET, with noise models trained on biological replicates. edgeR calls used a false discovery rate-adjusted p below 0.01 and a log2 fold-change threshold of 1. PCA with hierarchical clustering of max-normalized trajectories of the 1000 most abundant clonotypes was used as exploratory dynamics analysis. Each responding clone was given a CD4 or CD8 phenotype based on the CD4+ and CD8+ repertoires, which had been sequenced separately. TCRdb trimmed public reads at Q25 via fastp, called clones via MiXCR and kept in-frame beta chains. Rows are unified per CDR3 protein, each entry keeping the most common DNA and genes. The V and J calls were not made by the authors but by TCRdb's processing. Counted in this sample were 250,000 or so distinct CDR3 sequences; about 20% of them appeared once. 20% to 25% of the sample is held by the ten biggest clonotypes.

Ficoll-Paque density gradient centrifugation was used to isolate PBMCs. This receptor was obtained from a man in his late teens or twenties who had mild COVID-19 (a few samples of this study predate the infection). The sample titles of this study are shuffled in the database, so cell type and time point are left out; the donor was told from shared clones. The sample comprised PBMCs or a T cell subset sorted from them (not recorded which). The receptor chain draws on TRBV6-2 or TRBV6-3 and TRBJ1-2; the D gene is possibly TRBD1, with 6 bases matching. The CDR3 region has the sequence CASSQRTHVGGYGYTF. Read as DNA, the sequence is TGTGCCAGCAGCCAGCGGACACACGTAGGGGGTTATGGCTACACCTTC.